In its sample, the clone carrying this T cell receptor beta chain was seen once. Its antigen is unknown. The amount of total RNA extracted per sample was at least 5.5 micrograms. The germline V and J ends were trimmed by 7 bases and 11 bases, with 20 bases remaining between them. The germline V gene has CDR1 SQVTM and CDR2 ANQGSEA. The CDR3 has 12 amino acids. The record originates from a study of blood T cells in healthy people across ages. The study's findings and limits: Changes in expanded clonotypes were possibly confounded, as the CMV status of donors was unknown. Per-million-T-cell TCR beta diversity fell roughly linearly with age.

Then a second PCR, running roughly 7 to 11 cycles, was carried out with a sample-barcoded 5' primer and a J-beta primer mix. Each TCR beta cDNA got a 12-nucleotide random molecular identifier. TCRdb re-called the 5' RACE reads with MiXCR, one entry per CDR3 protein. The sample shows more than 800,000 distinct CDR3 sequences, less than 35% of them seen only once. This chain links TRBV29-1 with TRBJ2-5; D is possibly TRBD2 (5 bases). The sample taken for sequencing was blood. The source of this sequence is a woman of 80 years or more in good health. Written as DNA, the CDR3 is TGCAGCGCTGTTATACGGAGGAATGAGCAGTACTTC. As protein: CSAVIRRNEQYF.